The clone carrying this T cell receptor (beta chain) has more than one count but fewer than ten. The antigen remains unidentified. The method was immunoSEQ multiplex PCR; TCRdb's version includes in-frame clones alone and lacks a portion of them. The sample records 5,000 or so clones, under 50% being singletons. Proliferating CFSE-low MLR cells were sequenced to define alloreactive TCRbeta sequences. Stimulators were graft donor PBMCs, splenocytes, lymph-node cells, or third-party PBMCs for pre-transplant recipient cells. The sample is drawn from a study of T cell clones after liver transplantation. Study-wide background: Without induction therapy, subjects received standard immunosuppression until 12-24 months post-transplant. Study results and limitations: Compared with third party-reactive sequences, donor-reactive ones declined more, independent of withdrawal success.

Germline assignment: CDR1 SNHLY and CDR2 FYNNEI. The CDR3 runs to 13 residues. Trimming left V 4 bases short and J 2 bases short, with 8 bases between. The rearrangement uses TRBV2 and TRBJ2-5; TRBD1 might be the D (6 bases). This TCR was recovered from a human patient who received a liver transplant. Some of the T cells might come from the graft donor. The sequencing input was CD4+ T cells from cultured PBMCs. The CDR3: CASSGTVQETQYF. The CDR3 DNA is TGTGCCAGCAGTGGGACAGTGCAAGAGACCCAGTACTTC.